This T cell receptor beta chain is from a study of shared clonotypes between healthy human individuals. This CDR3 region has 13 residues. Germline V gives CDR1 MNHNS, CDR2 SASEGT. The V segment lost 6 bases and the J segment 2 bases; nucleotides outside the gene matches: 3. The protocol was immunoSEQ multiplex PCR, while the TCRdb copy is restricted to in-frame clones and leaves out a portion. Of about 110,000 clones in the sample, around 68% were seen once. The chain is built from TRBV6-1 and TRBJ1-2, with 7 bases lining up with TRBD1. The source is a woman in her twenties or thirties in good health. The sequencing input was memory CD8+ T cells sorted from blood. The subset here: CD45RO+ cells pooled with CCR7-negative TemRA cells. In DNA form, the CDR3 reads TGTGCCAGCAGATTACAGGGGAACTATGGCTACACCTTC. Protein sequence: CASRLQGNYGYTF.